A single sample is the source of the 7 T cell receptor beta chains below, sequenced in a study of blood T cells in healthy people across ages. PCR was performed a second time for roughly 7 to 11 cycles using a sample-barcoded 5' primer and a J-beta primer mix. TCRdb re-called the 5' RACE reads through MiXCR, storing one row per CDR3 protein. The data hold about 1,500,000 distinct CDR3 sequences, with 42% observed a single time. Sequencing input: blood. Receptors originate from a woman aged 18-35 years in good health.

The V call is TRBV5-1, the J call TRBJ1-2, with TRBD1 matching 11 bases. The CDR3 has 15 amino acids. Germline loops: CDR1 SGHRS, CDR2 YFSETQ. J lost 8 bases, V lost 4 bases, and 10 bases had no gene match. CDR3: CASSLGQGAVWGYTF. CDR3 nucleotides: TGCGCCAGCAGCCTAGGACAGGGGGCAGTCTGGGGCTACACCTTC.

Ten or more counts support this clonotype. The chain employs TRBV20-1 and TRBJ1-3, with D possibly being TRBD1 (6 bases). In germline, CDR1 is DFQATT, CDR2 SNEGSKA (reference sequence). CDR3 length: 13 amino acids. Trimming took 3 bases from V and 5 from J, leaving 11 bases between them. CDR3 sequence: CSASAGVRNTIYF. The CDR3 region has the DNA TGCAGTGCTAGTGCAGGGGTACGAAACACCATATATTTT.

This chain uses TRBV25-1 with TRBJ1-4, with a possible D match to TRBD1 (5 bases). The CDR3 covers 18 residues. Trimming pared 5 bases from V and 5 bases from J, leaving 24 bases between. Germline V gene sequence: CDR1 MGHDK, CDR2 SYGVNS. The CDR3 region is CASSSKWQGFLKNEKLFF. The CDR3 DNA is TGTGCCAGCAGTAGCAAGTGGCAGGGTTTTTTGAAAAATGAAAAACTGTTTTTT.

The chain employs TRBV25-1 and TRBJ2-1; TRBD2 agrees at 12 bases. The DNA end lines up better with TRBJ2-7; the J call may be wrong. This CDR3 is built from 16 residues. Per germline, CDR1 MGHDK and CDR2 SYGVNS. This CDR3 is CASTEASGRAYNEQYF. The CDR3 coding sequence is TGTGCCAGCACAGAAGCTAGCGGGAGGGCCTACAATGAGCAGTACTTC.

The J gene is TRBJ1-3, the V gene TRBV7-6, with 8 bases identical to TRBD1. With V trimmed by 5 bases and J by 0 bases, 12 bases remained unmatched. The CDR3 contains 18 residues. The V gene's germline CDR1 is SGHVS and CDR2 FNYEAQ. Here the CDR3 reads CASSRDARGLISGNTIYF. CDR3 sequence (DNA): TGTGCCAGCAGCCGAGACGCCAGGGGGCTTATCTCTGGAAACACCATATATTTT. The whole variable domain, filled in from reference TRBV7-6 and TRBJ1-3, reads GAGVSQSPRYKVTKRGQDVALRCDPISGHVSLYWYRQALGQGPEFLTYFNYEAQQDKSGLPNDRFSAERPEGSISTLTIQRTEQRDSAMYRCASSRDARGLISGNTIYFGEGSWLTVV.

Details on this clonotype: The junction does not match germline at one end; this may be a read error. The chain recombines TRBV10-3 with TRBJ2-3, with D perhaps matching TRBD2 (5 bases). Germline loops: CDR1 ENHRY, CDR2 SYGVKD. CDR3 length: 14 residues. The CDR3 loop reads CAVSESGSTDTQYF. CDR3 coding DNA: TGTGCCGTCAGTGAGAGCGGCAGCACAGATACGCAGTATTTT.

This clonotype appeared a few times. The rearrangement uses TRBV29-1 and TRBJ1-1; possible D gene TRBD1, 5 bases. Germline assignment: CDR1 SQVTM and CDR2 ANQGSEA. V gave up 6 bases and J gave up 4 bases, with 12 bases separating them. The CDR3 totals 12 residues. The CDR3 DNA follows: TGCAGCGTGGACATCTCAGGCACTGAAGCTTTCTTT. It translates to CSVDISGTEAFF.